This passage covers 28 T cell receptor beta chains from one sample sequenced in a study of CD8+ T cells in alopecia areata. RNA, once extracted, was reverse transcribed into cDNA for use as the sequencing template. The repertoire was sequenced with immunoSEQ multiplex PCR; TCRdb's copy has only in-frame clones and lacks some. This table has about 120,000 clones, about 50% appearing once. Sequenced sample: NKG2D-low CD8+ T cells sorted from blood. The source is a human donor with alopecia areata.

This clone showed up just once. The junction and the germline gene differ at one end; a read error may be behind it. The sample carries other DNA sequences with the same CDR3. This chain joins TRBV30 and TRBJ2-5, with 7 bases aligning to TRBD2. The CDR3 runs to 15 residues. CDR1 and CDR2 from the germline V gene are GTSNPN and SVGIG (reference sequence). CDR3 nucleotides: TGTGCCTGGAGTCGAACCCTAGCGGACCAGGAGACCCAGTACTTC. It encodes CAWSRTLADQETQYF.

The chain recombines TRBV5-6 with TRBJ2-3, with a tentative D call TRBD2 (5 bases). The CDR3 sequence is 12 residues long. Trimming cost V 6 bases and J 4 bases, with 9 bases left between them. Germline CDR1 and CDR2: SGHDT and YYEEEE. The CDR3 DNA reads TGTGCCAGCAATTCGGGGTCAGATACGCAGTATTTT. Translated: CASNSGSDTQYF.

The J gene is TRBJ2-5, the V gene TRBV4-2; either TRBD1 or TRBD2 may supply D (5 bases each). The germline gives CDR1 LGHNA, CDR2 YNFKEQ. Trimming cost V 5 bases and J 9 bases, with 10 bases left between them. This CDR3 is 11 amino acids long. CDR3 DNA: TGTGCCAGCAGCGCCGGGGCGGCCCAGTACTTC. This encodes CASSAGAAQYF.

The chain combines TRBV29-1 with TRBJ2-3, with TRBD2 matching over 7 bases. V lost 4 bases and J lost 5; bases outside the gene matches: 6. CDR3 length equals 13 residues. Germline V gives CDR1 SQVTM, CDR2 ANQGSEA. CDR3: CSVGEGPGDTQYF. In DNA, the CDR3 is TGCAGCGTTGGGGAGGGCCCTGGAGATACGCAGTATTTT.

This clone was observed a few times. J is TRBJ2-1 and V is TRBV29-1; D not resolved. The V and J ends lost 0 bases and 13 bases respectively, with 7 bases between them. This CDR3 is built from 10 residues. The germline V gene encodes CDR1 SQVTM and CDR2 ANQGSEA. The chain's CDR3 is CSVEDSGQFF. CDR3 DNA: TGCAGCGTTGAAGATAGTGGACAGTTCTTC.

The rearrangement links TRBV2 to TRBJ2-1; D not certain. CDR1 and CDR2 (germline): SNHLY, FYNNEI. The V and J ends lost 4 bases and 3 bases respectively, with 10 bases between them. The CDR3 runs to 14 residues. Here the CDR3 reads CASSGLWGYNEQFF. CDR3 in DNA: TGTGCCAGCAGTGGGCTCTGGGGCTACAATGAGCAGTTCTTC.

This clone has only a few counts. Written as DNA, the CDR3 is TGCAGCGTTGAAGATCGGTCAGAACCTGCTGGGACCCAGTACTTC. This encodes CSVEDRSEPAGTQYF. J is TRBJ2-5 and V is TRBV29-1; D gene unclear. CDR1 and CDR2 (germline): SQVTM, ANQGSEA. Deletions cut 0 bases from V and 7 bases from J, with 18 bases between. The CDR3 sequence is 15 residues long. The full variable domain, completed using reference TRBV29-1 and TRBJ2-5, is SAVISQKPSRDICQRGTSLTIQCQVDSQVTMMFWYRQQPGQSLTLIATANQGSEATYESGFVIDKFPISRPNLTFSTLTVSNMSPEDSSIYLCSVEDRSEPAGTQYFGPGTRLLVL.

The rearrangement links TRBV30 to TRBJ2-7, with TRBD2 as a possible D gene (6 bases). Trimming removed 5 bases at V and 5 bases at J, with 13 bases between. Germline CDR1 GTSNPN, CDR2 SVGIG (reference sequence). The CDR3 extends over 12 amino acids. CDR3 DNA sequence: TGTGCCTGGGCTAGGGAGGCCCACGAGCAGTACTTC. Translating it yields CAWAREAHEQYF.

The chain carries TRBV20-1 and TRBJ2-1; D possibly corresponds to TRBD1 (5 bases). The V and J ends lost 2 bases and 8 bases respectively, with 7 bases between them. The CDR3 runs 11 residues. The germline V gene encodes CDR1 DFQATT and CDR2 SNEGSKA (reference sequence). CDR3 sequence reads: CSARQGYEQFF. The CDR3 DNA reads as TGCAGTGCTAGACAGGGTTATGAGCAGTTCTTC.

In DNA, the CDR3 is TGCAGCGTTCCTAGAGGGACGGCCGCCTACGAGCAGTACTTC. This gives the protein CSVPRGTAAYEQYF. The chain recombines TRBV29-1 with TRBJ2-7, with D perhaps being TRBD1 or TRBD2 (5 bases each). V dropped 5 bases and J dropped 2 bases, with 16 bases sitting between them. This CDR3 has 14 amino acids. Per the germline V gene, CDR1 is SQVTM and CDR2 is ANQGSEA.

This clone has a single count. The chain has TRBV6-5 and TRBJ2-1; 10 nucleotides align to TRBD2. The CDR3 extends over 13 amino acids. Germline CDR1 reads MNHEY; CDR2 reads SVGAGI. V trimming: 3 bases; J trimming: 10 bases; junction bases outside the gene matches: 3. The CDR3 reads CASSYVTSGEQFF. The CDR3 nucleotides are TGTGCCAGCAGTTATGTGACTAGCGGGGAGCAGTTCTTC.

In regard to this clone: Other DNA sequences in the sample encode the same CDR3. The J gene is TRBJ2-1, the V gene TRBV29-1, with D hard to call. V lost 6 bases and J lost 4, with 7 bases in between. Per germline, CDR1 SQVTM and CDR2 ANQGSEA. The CDR3 length is 11 residues. In nucleotides, the CDR3 is TGCAGCGTGGACCGTTACAATGAGCAGTTCTTC. Translating it yields CSVDRYNEQFF.

In its sample, this clone was seen once. J is TRBJ2-7 and V is TRBV7-8; D unresolved. Germline CDR1 is SGHVS and CDR2 is FQNEAQ. Between the trimmed V and J ends, which lost 5 bases and 3 bases, there was a span of 11 bases. CDR3 length: 13 residues. The CDR3 is CASSPELDYEQYF. The CDR3 coding sequence is TGTGCCAGCAGCCCGGAGCTAGACTACGAGCAGTACTTC.

The chain links TRBV28 to TRBJ2-7; TRBD2 matches 11 bases. V gave up 8 bases and J gave up 3 bases; unmatched junction bases: 3. The CDR3 is made up of 13 amino acids. The germline gives CDR1 MDHEN, CDR2 SYDVKM. The CDR3 loop is CASLGLADYEQYF. In DNA form, the CDR3 reads TGTGCCAGCCTGGGACTAGCGGACTACGAGCAGTACTTC.

V usage is TRBV30 and J usage is TRBJ2-7; a weak D match, TRBD1 (6 bases). CDR3 length: 13 residues. Trimming shortened V by 3 bases and J by 2 bases, and 11 bases separated the two germline ends. Germline loops: CDR1 GTSNPN, CDR2 SVGIG (reference sequence). DNA of the CDR3: TGTGCCTGGAGAGGACAGACAACCTACGAGCAGTACTTC. Protein sequence: CAWRGQTTYEQYF.

Note on this clone: Other nucleotide sequences in the sample specify the same CDR3. The chain joins TRBV27 to TRBJ2-1; possibly TRBD1 or TRBD2 for D (6 bases each). V was pared by 5 bases and J by 0 bases, with 11 bases between. The CDR3 runs 15 residues. Germline values: CDR1 MNHEY, CDR2 SMNVEV (reference sequence). CDR3 DNA: TGTGCCAGCAGTGACGGGGGCAGCTCCTACAATGAGCAGTTCTTC. This encodes CASSDGGSSYNEQFF.

This clone came up a few times. The chain joins TRBV2 to TRBJ2-5, with 11 bases aligning to TRBD1. V lost 5 bases and J lost 2; bases outside the gene matches: 4. CDR3 size: 15 residues. The germline gives CDR1 SNHLY, CDR2 FYNNEI. CDR3 sequence reads: CASSPGQGVQETQYF. The CDR3 DNA reads as TGTGCCAGCAGTCCGGGACAGGGGGTTCAAGAGACCCAGTACTTC.

In this sample, this clone turned up a few times. The chain recombines TRBV28 with TRBJ2-3, with D possibly TRBD1 on 6 matching bases. V was shortened by 3 bases and J by 4 bases, with 14 bases between the two germline ends. The germline gives CDR1 MDHEN, CDR2 SYDVKM. The CDR3 loop spans 15 amino acids. CDR3 sequence: CASSFGNSGADTQYF. DNA of the CDR3: TGTGCCAGCAGTTTCGGTAACTCAGGGGCAGATACGCAGTATTTT.

This chain joins TRBV29-1 and TRBJ2-1; D may be TRBD2 (6 bases). Looked up from germline, CDR1 is SQVTM and CDR2 is ANQGSEA. The length of the CDR3 is 13 residues. V lost 5 bases to trimming and J lost 5 bases, with 13 bases between them. CDR3 in DNA: TGCAGCGTTCTCCGGGACTTAGACAATGAGCAGTTCTTC. Its translation is CSVLRDLDNEQFF.

The genes are TRBV11-2 and TRBJ2-1; TRBD2 aligns across 8 bases. Germline V gene data show CDR1 as SGHAT and CDR2 as FQNNGV. Trimming cost V 5 bases and J 8 bases; bases outside gene matches: 11. The CDR3 contains 15 residues. CDR3 in amino acids: CASSPREAGVDEQFF. The CDR3 DNA sequence: TGTGCCAGCAGCCCCCGGGAAGCGGGAGTGGATGAGCAGTTCTTC.

The rearrangement links TRBV27 to TRBJ2-7; D remains ambiguous. CDR1 and CDR2 from the germline V gene are MNHEY and SMNVEV (reference sequence). Trimming removed 8 bases at V and 2 bases at J, with 7 bases between. This CDR3 comprises 11 residues. CDR3 loop: CASADAYEQYF. CDR3 nucleotide sequence: TGTGCCAGCGCAGACGCCTACGAGCAGTACTTC.

In its sample, this clone was seen a few times. The CDR3 loop reads CATSPGTGQHEQYF. For the CDR3, the DNA is TGTGCCACCTCCCCCGGGACAGGACAACACGAGCAGTACTTC. The chain joins TRBV19 to TRBJ2-7; 8 positions agree with TRBD1. This CDR3 has 14 residues. Germline V CDR1 and CDR2: LNHDA, SQIVND (reference sequence). V shed 10 bases, J shed 5 bases, and the junction held 13 bases outside the gene matches.

In this sample, this clone turned up a few times. This sequence joins TRBV10-3 and TRBJ2-7, with no clear D. The CDR3 loop spans 12 amino acids. V was pared by 9 bases and J by 4 bases, with 13 bases between. Germline V gene lookup returns CDR1 ENHRY and CDR2 SYGVKD. In nucleotides, the CDR3 is TGTGCCATAAGGGTCGACGGTTACGAGCAGTACTTC. Encoded protein: CAIRVDGYEQYF.

This chain joins TRBV28 and TRBJ2-7; no firm D call. CDR1 and CDR2 (germline): MDHEN, SYDVKM. Trimming took 3 bases from V and 3 from J, leaving 9 bases between them. The CDR3 consists of 13 residues. CDR3 loop: CASSLGSGYEQYF. CDR3 bases: TGTGCCAGCAGTTTGGGGTCGGGCTACGAGCAGTACTTC.

This clone was seen a handful of times. The rearrangement uses TRBV29-1 and TRBJ2-5; maybe TRBD1 (6 bases). The CDR3 runs to 15 residues. V was pared by 6 bases and J by 5 bases, with 22 bases between. CDR1 SQVTM and CDR2 ANQGSEA come from the germline V gene. The CDR3 loop reads CSVDSRPGDSETQYF. CDR3 bases: TGCAGCGTCGATTCCCGGCCAGGGGATTCGGAGACCCAGTACTTC. Filled out from reference TRBV29-1 and TRBJ2-5, the complete variable domain reads SAVISQKPSRDICQRGTSLTIQCQVDSQVTMMFWYRQQPGQSLTLIATANQGSEATYESGFVIDKFPISRPNLTFSTLTVSNMSPEDSSIYLCSVDSRPGDSETQYFGPGTRLLVL.

This clone was seen a few times. This chain uses TRBV29-1 with TRBJ2-7; D could derive from TRBD1 or TRBD2 (5 bases each). Germline CDR1 and CDR2: SQVTM and ANQGSEA. The CDR3 is 13 amino acids. V was cut by 6 bases and J by 2 bases, with 14 bases left in between. The chain's CDR3 is CSVGTPQAYEQYF. The CDR3 nucleotides read TGCAGCGTCGGGACGCCCCAGGCCTACGAGCAGTACTTC.

The rearrangement links TRBV28 to TRBJ1-5; D perhaps matches TRBD1 (6 bases). Germline V CDR1 and CDR2: MDHEN, SYDVKM. Trimming shortened V by 6 bases and J by 7 bases, and 19 bases separated the two germline ends. This CDR3 comprises 15 residues. The CDR3 here is CASSQDSRGYQPQHF. The CDR3 coding sequence is TGTGCCAGCAGCCAAGACAGCAGGGGTTACCAGCCCCAGCATTTT.

This clone was counted only a few times. The rearrangement uses TRBV23-1 and TRBJ2-3; 7 bases are a match to TRBD1. TRBV23-1 is filed as an ORF, its function uncertain. Trimming cost V 6 bases and J 1 base; bases outside gene matches: 10. CDR3 size: 16 residues. The CDR3 loop reads CASSRRQGEGTDTQYF. In DNA, the CDR3 is TGCGCCAGCAGCAGACGACAGGGAGAGGGCACAGATACGCAGTATTTT.